This T cell receptor beta chain was captured in a study of blood T cell repertoires in COVID-19. Authors' data handling: The assay estimated nucleated cells by amplifying reference gene primers. Here immunoSEQ multiplex PCR was the method, and the copy in TCRdb shows in-frame clones only, minus some. V and J calls and clone size come straight from that table; D and trimming were deduced from the DNA. In the table there are roughly 54,000 clones, around 93% of which are singletons. Sequenced material: peripheral blood. This sequence was found in a woman aged 55-75 years with active or convalescent COVID-19.

CDR3 DNA sequence: TGTGCCAGTAGTATAGTCCCCGGGACAACCTATGGCTACACCTTC. Translated, it gives CASSIVPGTTYGYTF. The chain links TRBV19 to TRBJ1-2; D may be TRBD1 (6 bases). The V gene's germline CDR1 is LNHDA and CDR2 SQIVND (reference sequence). The V end was cut by 1 base, the J end by 4 bases, with 13 bases between. The CDR3 sequence is 15 residues long.